The present T cell receptor beta chain was sequenced within a study of early T cells in non-severe SARS-CoV-2 infection. As for the study in general: Chains were not paired, and sequencing was done on bulk RNA from unsorted whole blood.

This clonotype was seen a single time. One entry per CDR3 protein, called by TCRdb with MiXCR from the 5' RACE reads. This table holds around 44,000 distinct CDR3 sequences, around 9.5% found once. The TCR was taken from an adult who was a healthcare worker with PCR-confirmed SARS-CoV-2 infection or an uninfected control (not recorded which). Material: whole blood.

The CDR3 bases are TGTGCCAGCAGCCCCGGACAGGCAACTAATGAAAAACTGTTTTTT. Its protein is CASSPGQATNEKLFF. The chain has TRBV9 and TRBJ1-4; 7 positions agree with TRBD1. J gave up 0 bases and V 4 bases, and 3 bases lay outside the gene matches. CDR3 size: 15 residues. In germline, CDR1 is SGDLS, CDR2 YYNGEE. Using reference TRBV9 and TRBJ1-4 for the parts outside the CDR3, the full variable domain is DSGVTQTPKHLITATGQRVTLRCSPRSGDLSVYWYQQSLDQGLQFLIQYYNGEERAKGNILERFSAQQFPDLHSELNLSSLELGDSALYFCASSPGQATNEKLFFGSGTQLSVL.